This TCR beta chain came from a study of cytomegalovirus exposure and HLA in healthy donors. CDR3 length: 14 amino acids. J lost 0 bases, V lost 6 bases, and 4 bases had no gene match. CDR1 and CDR2 (germline): MRHNA, SNTAGT. Clones were sequenced by immunoSEQ multiplex PCR, and TCRdb holds only the in-frame ones, with some missing. The table lists about 88,000 clones, 95% to 97% of them singletons. The chain has TRBV6-4 and TRBJ1-2; 7 bases line up with TRBD1. This receptor was identified in a man younger than 30 in good health and CMV-seronegative. Sequenced input: PBMCs. For the CDR3, the DNA is TGTGCCAGCAGCCAGACAGGGACTAACTATGGCTACACCTTC. Protein product: CASSQTGTNYGYTF.